Listed below are T cell receptor beta chains from one sample, sequenced in a study of a mutant IDH1 vaccine in newly diagnosed glioma. The data were produced by immunoSEQ multiplex PCR, yet TCRdb's version contains in-frame clones alone and is incomplete. This sample yields tens of thousands of clones, of which 70% to 90% are seen a single time; over 1.5% belongs to the top ten. Their target antigens are unknown. This sample comprised PBMCs, obtained from a glioma patient whose treatment included an IDH1 peptide vaccine. The source of these receptors is a man aged 35 to 55 with glioma. CDR3s include the opening cysteine and the closing phenylalanine or tryptophan. D genes are given only for firm matches. Clone size appears in some rows only: once, few, many, or a class for an expanded clone.

V gene: TRBV2; J gene: TRBJ2-3; clone size: .; D gene: TRBD2; CDR3 DNA: TGTGCCAGCATCGGGACTAGCGGGAGACATACGCAGTATTTT; CDR3 protein: CASIGTSGRHTQYF
V gene: TRBV18; J gene: TRBJ2-6; clone size: once; D gene: .; CDR3 DNA: TGTGCCAGCTCACCATCCGGGGCCAACGTCCTGACTTTC; CDR3 protein: CASSPSGANVLTF
V gene: TRBV6-5; J gene: TRBJ1-3; clone size: .; D gene: .; CDR3 DNA: TGTGCCAGCACAAACCTCCGGGCTACCGGAAACACCATATATTTT; CDR3 protein: CASTNLRATGNTIYF
V gene: TRBV25-1; J gene: TRBJ2-2; clone size: .; D gene: .; CDR3 DNA: TGTGCCAGCAGTGAATACTACCCCGGGGAGCTGTTTTTT; CDR3 protein: CASSEYYPGELFF
V gene: TRBV10-3; J gene: TRBJ1-2; clone size: .; D gene: .; CDR3 DNA: TGTGCCATCGGACGGCCTGCTAACTATGGCTACACCTTC; CDR3 protein: CAIGRPANYGYTF
V gene: TRBV18; J gene: TRBJ1-3; clone size: .; D gene: TRBD1; CDR3 DNA: TGTGCCAGCTCCCGGGGGGACAGCGGAATCCCCTCTGGAAACACCATATATTTT; CDR3 protein: CASSRGDSGIPSGNTIYF
V gene: TRBV19; J gene: TRBJ2-7; clone size: .; D gene: .; CDR3 DNA: TGTGCCAGTAGTATAGAAGGTTGGGCAGGGAACTCCTACGAGCAGTACTTC; CDR3 protein: CASSIEGWAGNSYEQYF
V gene: TRBV5-5; J gene: TRBJ2-7; clone size: .; D gene: TRBD1; CDR3 DNA: TGTGCCAGCAGCTTGGTATGGGACAGGGGGCTTTACGAGCAGTACTTC; CDR3 protein: CASSLVWDRGLYEQYF
V gene: TRBV28; J gene: TRBJ1-4; clone size: .; D gene: .; CDR3 DNA: TGTGCCAGCAGTCTCCCCGTGACTGTAGAAAAACTGTTTTTT; CDR3 protein: CASSLPVTVEKLFF
V gene: TRBV27; J gene: TRBJ2-6; clone size: .; D gene: TRBD1; CDR3 DNA: TGTGCCAGCACCAAAACCGACAGGGGGTGGTCTGGGGCCAACGTCCTGACTTTC; CDR3 protein: CASTKTDRGWSGANVLTF
V gene: TRBV5-6; J gene: TRBJ1-4; clone size: once; D gene: .; CDR3 DNA: TGTGCCAGCAGCTTTGGAAATGAAAAACTGTTTTTT; CDR3 protein: CASSFGNEKLFF
V gene: TRBV7-8; J gene: TRBJ2-3; clone size: .; D gene: .; CDR3 DNA: TGTGCCAGCGAGACCGATTCCACAGATACGCAGTATTTT; CDR3 protein: CASETDSTDTQYF
V gene: TRBV19; J gene: TRBJ2-7; clone size: .; D gene: .; CDR3 DNA: TGTGCCAGTAGTATTGAGGGCCCCTACGAGCAGTACTTC; CDR3 protein: CASSIEGPYEQYF
V gene: TRBV11-2; J gene: TRBJ1-5; clone size: .; D gene: .; CDR3 DNA: TGTGCCAGCAGTCAAGGTGGTCAGCCCCAGCATTTT; CDR3 protein: CASSQGGQPQHF